Described below is a single T cell receptor beta chain sequence and its context. The antigen is not known. The CDR3 loop spans 13 amino acids. Trimming took 8 bases from V and 5 from J, leaving 12 bases between them. Per the germline V gene, CDR1 is SEHNR and CDR2 is FQNEAQ (reference sequence). The study pooled second doses at about 4 or about 12 weeks. This sample is drawn from a study of T cell responses to AZD1222 COVID-19 vaccine. Study-wide points: The donor cohort was predominantly white British with a female majority, and clonal diversity may have been underestimated. Breadth and depth of Spike-specific TCRs rose after two AZD1222 doses. None of the repertoires were sampled until the peak T cell response had passed.

TCRdb's copy holds only in-frame clones and misses some; the assay was immunoSEQ multiplex PCR. The sample has 150,000 to 200,000 clones, roughly nine tenths seen once. The sequenced sample was peripheral blood, obtained 28 days after the second AZD1222 dose. The clonotype was recovered from an adult who received the AZD1222 COVID-19 vaccine. The chain carries TRBV7-9 and TRBJ1-4; D perhaps matches TRBD1 (5 bases). In DNA, the CDR3 is TGTGCCAGCCGCAGGGAGGCAAATGAAAAACTGTTTTTT. Translated, it gives CASRREANEKLFF.